The T cell receptor beta chain under discussion was sequenced for a study of shared clonotypes between healthy human individuals. Recent acute infections and vaccinations were absent in the healthy HIV-negative adult donors. Sorted-subset replicate PCR reactions were performed with around 210 ng DNA, corresponding to roughly 31,000 T cell genomes. Using immunoSEQ multiplex PCR, the repertoire was profiled, and TCRdb retains in-frame clones only, with some absent. Found here are roughly 1,500,000 clones, approximately 98% of them singletons; the top ten hold 0.4% to 0.45%. Germline CDR1 SGHDT, CDR2 YYEEEE. The V end lost 5 bases, the J end lost 4 bases, and 14 bases lay between the germline ends. This CDR3 spans 14 amino acids.

The sample was naive CD4+ T cells sorted from blood. This sample's subset: CD45RA+ positively selected. The chain employs TRBV5-6 and TRBJ2-3; TRBD2 is a possible D gene (5 bases). The clonotype comes from a man aged 25-40 years in good health. CDR3 amino acids: CASRTGSPADTQYF. The CDR3 DNA sequence: TGTGCCAGCAGAACTGGGAGTCCCGCAGATACGCAGTATTTT.